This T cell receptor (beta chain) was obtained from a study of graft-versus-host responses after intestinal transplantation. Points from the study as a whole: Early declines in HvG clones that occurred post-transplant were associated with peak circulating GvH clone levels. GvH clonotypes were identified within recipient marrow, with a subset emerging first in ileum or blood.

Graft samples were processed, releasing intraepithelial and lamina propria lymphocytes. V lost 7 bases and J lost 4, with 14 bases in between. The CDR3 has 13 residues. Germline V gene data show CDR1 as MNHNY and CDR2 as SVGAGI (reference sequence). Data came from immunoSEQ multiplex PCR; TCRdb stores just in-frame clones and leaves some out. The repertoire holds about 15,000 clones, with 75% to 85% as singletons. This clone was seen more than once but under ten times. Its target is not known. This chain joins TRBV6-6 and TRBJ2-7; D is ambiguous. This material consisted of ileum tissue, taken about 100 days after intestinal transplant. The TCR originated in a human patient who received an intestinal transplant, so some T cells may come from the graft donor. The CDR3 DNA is TGTGCCAGCACCCCAGGTGGCGGATACGAGCAGTACTTC. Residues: CASTPGGGYEQYF.